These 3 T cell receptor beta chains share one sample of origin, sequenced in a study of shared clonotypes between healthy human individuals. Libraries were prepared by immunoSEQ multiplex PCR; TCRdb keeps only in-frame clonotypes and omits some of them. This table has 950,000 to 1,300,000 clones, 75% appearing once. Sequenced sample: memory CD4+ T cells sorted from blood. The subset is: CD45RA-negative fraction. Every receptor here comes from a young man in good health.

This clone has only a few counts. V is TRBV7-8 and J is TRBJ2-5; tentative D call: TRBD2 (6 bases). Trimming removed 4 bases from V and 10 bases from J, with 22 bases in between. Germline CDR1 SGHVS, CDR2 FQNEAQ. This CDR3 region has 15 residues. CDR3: CASSSRPYWGDIQYF. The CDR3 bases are TGTGCCAGCAGCTCACGGCCGTACTGGGGGGATATCCAGTACTTC.

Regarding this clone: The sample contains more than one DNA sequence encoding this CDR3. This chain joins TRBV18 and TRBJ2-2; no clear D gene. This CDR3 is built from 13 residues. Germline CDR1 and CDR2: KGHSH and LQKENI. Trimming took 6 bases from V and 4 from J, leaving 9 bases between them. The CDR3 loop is CASSPSRTGELFF. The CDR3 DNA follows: TGTGCCAGCTCCCCCTCTCGCACCGGGGAGCTGTTTTTT.

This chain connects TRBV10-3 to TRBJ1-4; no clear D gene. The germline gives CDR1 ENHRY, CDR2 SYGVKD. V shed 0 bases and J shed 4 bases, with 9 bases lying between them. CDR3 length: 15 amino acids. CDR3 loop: CAISESGNINEKLFF. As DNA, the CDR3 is TGTGCCATCAGTGAGTCCGGGAACATTAATGAAAAACTGTTTTTT.